Listed below are T cell receptor beta chains from one sample, sequenced in a study of PD-L1 blockade in urothelial cancer. Using immunoSEQ multiplex PCR, the repertoire was profiled, and TCRdb retains in-frame clones only, with some absent. The sample records about 39,000 clones, around 88% being singletons. Here the sequenced sample was PBMCs, taken around atezolizumab (anti-PD-L1) treatment. These receptor sequences come from a man aged 55 to 70 with urothelial cancer. CDR3s include the opening cysteine and the closing phenylalanine or tryptophan. The D gene is left open where the match is weak. Size tells how often a clone was seen (once, few, many) or the class of an expanded clone, and some rows leave it out.

.,.,TRBJ1-2,TRBV21-1,CASSKGFKGRNYGYTF,TGTGCCAGCAGCAAAGGGTTTAAGGGGAGGAACTATGGCTACACCTTC
.,.,TRBJ1-5,TRBV19,CASSIARTDSNQPQHF,TGTGCCAGTAGTATAGCCCGGACAGATAGCAATCAGCCCCAGCATTTT
.,TRBD2,TRBJ2-3,TRBV18,CASSPGGAWDTQYF,TGTGCCAGCTCCCCCGGGGGGGCCTGGGATACGCAGTATTTT
.,.,TRBJ2-1,TRBV5-1,CASSLLASYNEQFF,TGCGCCAGCAGCTTGTTGGCTTCCTACAATGAGCAGTTCTTC
.,TRBD2,TRBJ2-5,TRBV10-3,CATGLAGEETQYF,TGTGCCACCGGACTAGCGGGAGAAGAGACCCAGTACTTC
.,.,TRBJ1-3,TRBV7-9,CASSYPGSSGNTIYF,TGTGCCAGCAGCTACCCCGGGAGCTCTGGAAACACCATATATTTT
once,TRBD2,TRBJ2-7,TRBV4-1,CASSLETSGSLEQYF,TGCGCCAGCAGCCTCGAGACTAGCGGGAGCCTCGAGCAGTACTTC
.,.,TRBJ1-1,TRBV7-2,CASSLFKNRHTEAFF,TGTGCCAGCAGCTTATTTAAGAACAGACACACTGAAGCTTTCTTT
.,.,TRBJ1-4,TRBV29-1,CSVKTGYYEKLFF,TGCAGCGTAAAGACAGGCTATTATGAAAAACTGTTTTTT
.,TRBD1,TRBJ1-4,TRBV5-1,CASSQSRDRVQNEKLFF,TGCGCCAGCAGCCAGTCCCGGGACAGGGTCCAGAATGAAAAACTGTTTTTT
.,.,TRBJ1-1,TRBV29-1,CSASKLEAFF,TGCAGCGCCTCAAAGCTTGAAGCTTTCTTT
once,TRBD1,TRBJ2-3,TRBV27,CASSLRWDRGFRGTDTQYF,TGTGCCAGCAGTTTAAGATGGGACAGGGGGTTCCGTGGCACAGATACGCAGTATTTT
.,TRBD2,TRBJ2-3,TRBV18,CASSPDLGLAGGPDTQYF,TGTGCCAGCTCACCCGACCTCGGACTAGCGGGGGGGCCCGATACGCAGTATTTT
.,.,TRBJ2-3,TRBV7-9,CASSSVTGEADTQYF,TGTGCCAGCAGCTCCGTGACTGGCGAAGCAGATACGCAGTATTTT
few,.,TRBJ1-1,TRBV7-3,CASSSTVNTEAFF,TGTGCCAGCAGCTCGACAGTTAACACTGAAGCTTTCTTT
.,.,TRBJ2-5,TRBV5-1,CASSLGSAGNLETQYF,TGCGCCAGCAGCTTGGGATCAGCAGGGAATTTGGAGACCCAGTACTTC
.,TRBD2,TRBJ2-1,TRBV19,CASSSGGTSGYNEQFF,TGTGCCAGTAGTTCAGGGGGGACTAGCGGCTACAATGAGCAGTTCTTC
.,.,TRBJ2-7,TRBV11-2,CASSSYPGIPYEQYF,TGTGCCAGCAGCTCCTATCCCGGGATACCCTACGAGCAGTACTTC
.,TRBD1,TRBJ1-2,TRBV7-2,CASSWKGQTNYGYTF,TGTGCCAGCAGCTGGAAGGGACAGACTAACTATGGCTACACCTTC
.,TRBD1,TRBJ1-1,TRBV18,CASSPGQGWTEAFF,TGTGCCAGCTCGCCCGGACAGGGTTGGACTGAAGCTTTCTTT
few,TRBD1,TRBJ2-5,TRBV27,CASSLRDRGETQYF,TGTGCCAGCAGTCTCCGGGACAGGGGTGAGACCCAGTACTTC
few,.,TRBJ2-6,TRBV18,CASFGDSGANVLTF,TGTGCCAGCTTCGGGGACTCTGGGGCCAACGTCCTGACTTTC
.,TRBD2,TRBJ2-1,TRBV11-2,CASSLGGGGLNEQFF,TGTGCCAGCAGCTTAGGCGGGGGGGGGTTAAATGAGCAGTTCTTC
.,.,TRBJ1-2,TRBV2,CASSGNQPRYGYTF,TGTGCCAGCAGTGGTAATCAGCCGAGGTATGGCTACACCTTC
.,TRBD2,TRBJ2-1,TRBV5-4,CASSLEVAGGNEQFF,TGTGCCAGCAGCTTGGAAGTAGCGGGGGGCAATGAGCAGTTCTTC
.,TRBD2,TRBJ2-1,TRBV5-1,CASSFLAGYQDNEQFF,TGCGCCAGCAGCTTTCTAGCGGGCTATCAAGACAATGAGCAGTTCTTC
once,.,TRBJ2-1,TRBV5-4,CASSSQGTYNEQFF,TGTGCCAGCAGCTCTCAGGGCACCTACAATGAGCAGTTCTTC
once,TRBD2,TRBJ2-1,TRBV6-5,CASSYAGGGNEQFF,TGTGCCAGCAGTTACGCGGGAGGGGGCAATGAGCAGTTCTTC
.,.,TRBJ1-5,TRBV10-3,CAIASDSSNQPQHF,TGTGCCATCGCTTCGGACAGCAGCAATCAGCCCCAGCATTTT
.,.,TRBJ1-2,TRBV6-1,CASSEAGVYGYTF,TGTGCCAGCAGTGAAGCGGGCGTCTATGGCTACACCTTC
.,.,TRBJ2-4,TRBV2,CASSPDPPGAKNIQYF,TGTGCCAGCAGTCCCGACCCCCCCGGGGCCAAAAACATTCAGTACTTC
.,TRBD1,TRBJ1-4,TRBV5-1,CASSPIGGTNEKLFF,TGCGCCAGCAGCCCGATAGGGGGCACTAATGAAAAACTGTTTTTT
.,TRBD2,TRBJ2-1,TRBV19,CASKNPLGLAGDNEQFF,TGTGCCAGTAAAAATCCCCTTGGACTAGCGGGAGACAATGAGCAGTTCTTC
.,TRBD2,TRBJ2-3,TRBV6-5,CASSYGAGGTDTQYF,TGTGCCAGCAGTTACGGAGCGGGGGGCACAGATACGCAGTATTTT
.,.,TRBJ1-5,TRBV2,CASGRGFQPQHF,TGTGCCAGCGGCAGGGGATTTCAGCCCCAGCATTTT
.,.,TRBJ2-7,TRBV4-3,CASSQARGGAGYEQYF,TGCGCCAGCAGCCAGGCCCGTGGTGGGGCGGGGTACGAGCAGTACTTC
.,TRBD2,TRBJ2-1,TRBV11-3,CASSPYTSESYNEQFF,TGTGCCAGCAGCCCCTACACTAGCGAGTCCTACAATGAGCAGTTCTTC
.,.,TRBJ2-1,TRBV15,CATSRDQWNEQFF,TGTGCCACCAGCAGAGATCAGTGGAATGAGCAGTTCTTC
.,TRBD1,TRBJ1-4,TRBV28,CASRLPGQGSEKLFF,TGTGCCAGCAGACTACCGGGACAGGGGTCCGAAAAACTGTTTTTT
.,.,TRBJ1-3,TRBV29-1,CSGVTGISGNTIYF,TGCAGCGGAGTAACAGGGATCTCTGGAAACACCATATATTTT
medium-sized,TRBD2,TRBJ2-1,TRBV4-3,CASSVDEPGGYNEQFF,TGCGCCAGCAGCGTAGATGAGCCGGGGGGTTACAATGAGCAGTTCTTC
.,.,TRBJ2-1,TRBV29-1,CSVTKGLLEKKFF,TGCAGCGTTACGAAGGGGCTACTGGAGAAAAAGTTCTTC
few,.,TRBJ1-2,TRBV5-4,CASSSDGGIYGYTF,TGTGCCAGCAGCTCGGACGGGGGGATCTATGGCTACACCTTC
.,TRBD2,TRBJ2-4,TRBV11-2,CASSLELGLAGGAKNIQYF,TGTGCCAGCAGCTTAGAATTGGGACTAGCGGGAGGGGCCAAAAACATTCAGTACTTC
.,.,TRBJ2-7,TRBV6-6,CASSAQGYEQYF,TGTGCCAGCAGTGCACAGGGTTACGAGCAGTACTTC
.,TRBD1,TRBJ2-7,TRBV7-8,CASNWGQGAPYEQYF,TGTGCCAGCAACTGGGGACAGGGGGCTCCCTACGAGCAGTACTTC
few,TRBD2,TRBJ2-1,TRBV7-3,CASSFGGSGRNEQFF,TGTGCCAGCAGCTTTGGCGGGAGTGGGCGCAATGAGCAGTTCTTC
.,.,TRBJ1-6,TRBV18,CASSLREGSNSPLHF,TGTGCCAGCTCACTGCGGGAAGGGTCAAATTCACCCCTCCACTTT
.,TRBD2,TRBJ2-7,TRBV19,CASSGTSGSSYEQYF,TGTGCCAGTAGCGGGACTAGCGGGAGCAGTTACGAGCAGTACTTC
.,.,TRBJ2-1,TRBV7-6,CASSSPPIGGMNEQFF,TGTGCCAGCAGCTCTCCGCCCATTGGGGGGATGAATGAGCAGTTCTTC
.,.,TRBJ2-5,TRBV19,CASSIGQGQRLETQYF,TGTGCCAGTAGTATAGGGCAGGGGCAGCGACTGGAGACCCAGTACTTC
.,.,TRBJ2-7,TRBV5-6,CASSFGGLNEQYF,TGTGCCAGCAGCTTCGGGGGGCTAAACGAGCAGTACTTC
.,.,TRBJ2-5,TRBV5-1,CASSFQVGSQETQYF,TGCGCCAGCAGCTTCCAGGTCGGAAGCCAAGAGACCCAGTACTTC
few,TRBD1,TRBJ1-5,TRBV28,CASTPAGQGHQPQHF,TGTGCCAGCACCCCGGCGGGACAGGGCCATCAGCCCCAGCATTTT
.,.,TRBJ1-2,TRBV28,CASSTVPNYGYTF,TGTGCCAGCAGCACAGTCCCTAACTATGGCTACACCTTC
few,.,TRBJ1-1,TRBV7-3,CASSLVRDTEAFF,TGTGCCAGCAGCTTAGTCCGGGACACTGAAGCTTTCTTT
.,.,TRBJ1-4,TRBV5-1,CASSLATGEKLFF,TGCGCCAGCAGCTTGGCGACGGGTGAAAAACTGTTTTTT